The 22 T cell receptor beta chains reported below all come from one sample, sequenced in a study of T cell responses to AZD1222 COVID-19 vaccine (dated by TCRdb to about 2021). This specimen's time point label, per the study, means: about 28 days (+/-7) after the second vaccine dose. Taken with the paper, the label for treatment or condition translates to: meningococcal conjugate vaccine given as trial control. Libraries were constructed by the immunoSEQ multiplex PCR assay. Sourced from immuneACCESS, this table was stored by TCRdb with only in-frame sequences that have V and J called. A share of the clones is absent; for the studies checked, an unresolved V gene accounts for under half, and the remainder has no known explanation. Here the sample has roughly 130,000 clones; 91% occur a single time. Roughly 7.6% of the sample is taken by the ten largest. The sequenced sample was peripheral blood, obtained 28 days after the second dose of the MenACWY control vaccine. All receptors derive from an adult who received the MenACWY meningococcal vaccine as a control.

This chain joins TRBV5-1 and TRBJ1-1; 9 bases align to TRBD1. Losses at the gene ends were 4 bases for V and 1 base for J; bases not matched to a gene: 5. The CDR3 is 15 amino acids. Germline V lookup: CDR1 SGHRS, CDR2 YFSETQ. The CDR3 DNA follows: TGCGCCAGCAGCGATCCACAGGGGGCGAACACTGAAGCTTTCTTT. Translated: CASSDPQGANTEAFF.

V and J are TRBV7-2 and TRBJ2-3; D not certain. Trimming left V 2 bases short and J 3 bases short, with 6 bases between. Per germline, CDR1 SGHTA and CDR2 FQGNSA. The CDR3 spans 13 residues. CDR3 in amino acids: CASSLSMTDTQYF. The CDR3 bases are TGTGCCAGCAGCTTAAGTATGACAGATACGCAGTATTTT.

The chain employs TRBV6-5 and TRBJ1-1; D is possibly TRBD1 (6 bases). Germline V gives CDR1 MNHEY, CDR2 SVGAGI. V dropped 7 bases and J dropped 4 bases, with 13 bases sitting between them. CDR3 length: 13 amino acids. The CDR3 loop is CASTPTGTTEAFF. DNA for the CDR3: TGTGCCAGCACCCCAACAGGGACCACTGAAGCTTTCTTT.

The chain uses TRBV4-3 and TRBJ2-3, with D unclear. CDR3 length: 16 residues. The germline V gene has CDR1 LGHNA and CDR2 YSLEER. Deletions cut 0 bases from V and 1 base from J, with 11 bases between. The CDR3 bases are TGCGCCAGCAGCCAAGATAGTAGGGTAGGCACAGATACGCAGTATTTT. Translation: CASSQDSRVGTDTQYF.

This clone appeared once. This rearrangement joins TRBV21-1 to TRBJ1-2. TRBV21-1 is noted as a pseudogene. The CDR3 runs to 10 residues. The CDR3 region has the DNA TGCCCTCGGTTGGACTATGGCTACACCTTC. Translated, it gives CPRLDYGYTF.

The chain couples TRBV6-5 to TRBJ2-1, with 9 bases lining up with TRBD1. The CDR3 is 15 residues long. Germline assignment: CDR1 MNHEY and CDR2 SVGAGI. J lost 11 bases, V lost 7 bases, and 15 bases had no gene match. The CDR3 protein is CASTHRDRAFSQQFF. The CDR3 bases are TGTGCCAGCACCCACCGGGACAGGGCTTTTTCCCAGCAGTTCTTC.

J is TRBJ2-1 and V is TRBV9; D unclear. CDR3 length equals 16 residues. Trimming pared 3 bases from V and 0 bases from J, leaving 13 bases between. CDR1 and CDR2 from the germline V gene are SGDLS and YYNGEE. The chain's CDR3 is CASSAGGGSSYNEQFF. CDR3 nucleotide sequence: TGTGCCAGCAGCGCTGGCGGCGGAAGCTCCTACAATGAGCAGTTCTTC.

CDR3 residues: CASSVGSKDEAFF. The CDR3, as DNA: TGTGCCAGCAGCGTAGGGTCAAAGGATGAAGCTTTCTTT. This chain uses TRBV9 with TRBJ1-1; D remains unclear. The CDR3 is made up of 13 amino acids. Trimming cost V 0 bases and J 7 bases, with 10 bases left between them. From germline, CDR1 is SGDLS and CDR2 YYNGEE.

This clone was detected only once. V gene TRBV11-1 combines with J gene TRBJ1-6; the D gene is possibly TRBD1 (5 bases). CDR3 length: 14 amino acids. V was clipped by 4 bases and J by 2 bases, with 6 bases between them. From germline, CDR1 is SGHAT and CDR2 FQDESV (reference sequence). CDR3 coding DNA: TGTGCCAGCAGCTCGACAGCCTATAATTCACCCCTCCACTTT. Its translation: CASSSTAYNSPLHF.

The CDR3 sequence is CASSFLGTGGYTF. CDR3 in DNA: TGTGCCAGCAGCTTTTTAGGGACCGGTGGCTACACCTTC. V and J are TRBV7-2 and TRBJ1-2; D might be TRBD1 (5 bases). The CDR3 sequence is 13 residues long. V was trimmed by 3 bases and J by 7 bases, leaving 12 bases between them. In germline, CDR1 is SGHTA, CDR2 FQGNSA.

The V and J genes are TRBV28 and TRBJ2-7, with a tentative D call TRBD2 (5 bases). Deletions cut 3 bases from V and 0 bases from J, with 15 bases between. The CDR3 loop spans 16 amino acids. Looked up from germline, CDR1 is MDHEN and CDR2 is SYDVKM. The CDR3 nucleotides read TGTGCCAGCAGTTTCCTGACAAGGAGGATCTCCTACGAGCAGTACTTC. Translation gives CASSFLTRRISYEQYF.

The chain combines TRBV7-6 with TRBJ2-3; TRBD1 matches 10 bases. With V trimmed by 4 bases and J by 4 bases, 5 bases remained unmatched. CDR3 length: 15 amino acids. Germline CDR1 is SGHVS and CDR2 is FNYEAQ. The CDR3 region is CASSWGTGVADTQYF. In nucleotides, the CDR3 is TGTGCCAGCAGCTGGGGGACAGGGGTTGCAGATACGCAGTATTTT.

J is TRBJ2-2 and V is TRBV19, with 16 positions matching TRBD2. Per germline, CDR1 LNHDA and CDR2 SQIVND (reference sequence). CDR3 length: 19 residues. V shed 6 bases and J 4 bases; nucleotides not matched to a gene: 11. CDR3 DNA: TGTGCCAGTAGGACCGGGACTAGCGGGAGGGCCCAGTCCACCGGGGAGCTGTTTTTT. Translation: CASRTGTSGRAQSTGELFF. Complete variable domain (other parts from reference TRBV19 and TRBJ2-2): DGGITQSPKYLFRKEGQNVTLSCEQNLNHDAMYWYRQDPGQGLRLIYYSQIVNDFQKGDIAEGYSVSREKKESFPLTVTSAQKNPTAFYLCASRTGTSGRAQSTGELFFGEGSRLTVL.

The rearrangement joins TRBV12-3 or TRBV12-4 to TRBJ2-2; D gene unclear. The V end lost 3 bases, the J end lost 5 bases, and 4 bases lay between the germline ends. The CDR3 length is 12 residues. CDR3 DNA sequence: TGTGCCAGCAGTTTGAAGACCGGGGAGCTGTTTTTT. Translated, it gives CASSLKTGELFF.

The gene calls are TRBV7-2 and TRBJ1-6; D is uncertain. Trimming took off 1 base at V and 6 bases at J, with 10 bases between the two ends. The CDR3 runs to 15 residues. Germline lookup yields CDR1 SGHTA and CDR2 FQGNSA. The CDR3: CASSLEGRSNSPLHF. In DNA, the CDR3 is TGTGCCAGCAGCTTAGAGGGTCGCTCTAATTCACCCCTCCACTTT.

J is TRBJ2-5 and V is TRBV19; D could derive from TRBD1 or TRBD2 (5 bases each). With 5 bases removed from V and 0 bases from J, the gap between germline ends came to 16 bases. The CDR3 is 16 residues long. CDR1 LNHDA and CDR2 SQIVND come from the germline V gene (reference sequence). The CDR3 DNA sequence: TGTGCCAGTAGTCCGATCCGGGGACGTAACCAAGAGACCCAGTACTTC. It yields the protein CASSPIRGRNQETQYF.

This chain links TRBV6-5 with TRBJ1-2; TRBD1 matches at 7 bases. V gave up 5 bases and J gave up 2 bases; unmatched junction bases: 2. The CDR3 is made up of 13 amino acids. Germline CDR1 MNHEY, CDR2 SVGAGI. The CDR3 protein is CASSRQGNYGYTF. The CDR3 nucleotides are TGTGCCAGCAGTCGACAGGGCAACTATGGCTACACCTTC.

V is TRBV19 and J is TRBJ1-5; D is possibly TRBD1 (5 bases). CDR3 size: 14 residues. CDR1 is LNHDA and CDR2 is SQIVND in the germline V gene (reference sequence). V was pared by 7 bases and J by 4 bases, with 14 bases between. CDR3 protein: CASMDIPGNQPQHF. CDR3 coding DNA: TGTGCCAGTATGGACATACCCGGGAATCAGCCCCAGCATTTT.

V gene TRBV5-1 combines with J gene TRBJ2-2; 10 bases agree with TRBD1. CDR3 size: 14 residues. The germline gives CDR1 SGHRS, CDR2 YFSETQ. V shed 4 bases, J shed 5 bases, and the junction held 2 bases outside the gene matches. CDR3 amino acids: CASSRDRGTGELFF. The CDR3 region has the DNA TGCGCCAGCAGCCGGGACAGGGGAACCGGGGAGCTGTTTTTT.

The CDR3 loop is CASRSSGRASYEQYF. The CDR3 DNA reads as TGTGCCAGCAGGTCTAGCGGGAGAGCGTCCTACGAGCAGTACTTC. The chain has TRBV21-1 and TRBJ2-7; the D call of TRBD2 is as the table states it, not checked on the DNA. TRBV21-1 is given as a pseudogene. The CDR3 runs to 15 residues.

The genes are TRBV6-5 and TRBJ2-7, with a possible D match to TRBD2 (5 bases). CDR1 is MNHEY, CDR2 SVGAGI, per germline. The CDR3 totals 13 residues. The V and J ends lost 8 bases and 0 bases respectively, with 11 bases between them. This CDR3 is CASGHGDSYEQYF. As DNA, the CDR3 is TGTGCCAGCGGTCACGGGGACTCCTACGAGCAGTACTTC.

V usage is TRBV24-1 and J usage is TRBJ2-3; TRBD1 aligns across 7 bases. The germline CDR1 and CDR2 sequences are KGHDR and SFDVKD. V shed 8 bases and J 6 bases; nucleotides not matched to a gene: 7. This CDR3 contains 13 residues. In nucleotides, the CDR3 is TGTGCCACCAATAAACAGGGGTGGGATACGCAGTATTTT. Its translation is CATNKQGWDTQYF.